One sample yielded the 11 T cell receptor beta chains listed below, sequenced in a study of T cells in Graves' hyperthyroidism and ophthalmopathy (dated by TCRdb to the late 2010s). The method was multiplex PCR. The sequencer listed for this sample is Illumina HiSeq 2000. Amplification of TCR beta CDR3 regions was carried out from RNA transcripts. The TCR CDR3 was subjected to a first round of RT-PCR using the HTBI primer set and the Qiagen OneStep RT-PCR kit. TCRdb reanalyzed the raw reads on its own, using fastp at Q25 for trimming and MiXCR for clone calling, and kept in-frame beta chains. Each record represents a unique CDR3 protein, reported with the most common genes and DNA among its rows. The sample table records 300,000 to 400,000 distinct CDR3 sequences; 14% of these occur just once. The ten largest clones capture less than 20% of the sample. The sequenced sample was blood. Source of these receptors: a woman in her twenties or thirties with Graves' ophthalmopathy.

This clonotype was seen at least ten times. CDR3 coding DNA: TGCAGTGCTAGAGACGAGTTTGAGCAGTTCTTC. This codes for CSARDEFEQFF. This chain connects TRBV20-1 to TRBJ2-1; unclear D gene. The CDR3 totals 11 residues. V lost 0 bases, J lost 9 bases, and 6 bases lay in between. Germline V gene sequence: CDR1 DFQATT, CDR2 SNEGSKA (reference sequence).

This clonotype was observed a handful of times. The chain joins TRBV6-1 to TRBJ1-6, with D unresolved. The CDR3 length is 15 residues. V shed 4 bases and J shed 6 bases, with 13 bases lying between them. From germline, CDR1 is MNHNS and CDR2 SASEGT. The CDR3 spells CASSVAVHSNSPLHF. CDR3 bases: TGTGCCAGCAGTGTTGCGGTTCACTCTAATTCACCCCTCCACTTT.

In the case of this clonotype: A read error is possible here, since a much larger clone lies one base away. The chain uses TRBV12-3 or TRBV12-4 and TRBJ2-2; a weak D match, TRBD2 (7 bases). The CDR3 consists of 18 residues. Between the trimmed V and J ends, which lost 1 base and 4 bases, there was a span of 19 bases. The CDR3 reads CASSLGGGRGESTGELFF. CDR3 sequence (DNA): TGTGCCAGCAGTTTAGGGGGGGGCCGAGGGGAGAGCACCGGGGAGCTGTTTTTT.

This clonotype was counted many times. The chain employs TRBV5-1 and TRBJ2-3; D is ambiguous. Germline V gene data show CDR1 as SGHRS and CDR2 as YFSETQ. Trimming took off 4 bases at V and 5 bases at J, with 5 bases between the two ends. The CDR3 runs to 11 residues. CDR3 in amino acids: CASSQEDTQYF. CDR3 nucleotides: TGCGCCAGCAGCCAGGAAGATACGCAGTATTTT.

The gene calls are TRBV4-1 and TRBJ1-4; D remains unclear. CDR1 is MGHRA and CDR2 is YSYEKL in the germline V gene. The CDR3 runs 18 residues. V was clipped by 0 bases and J by 0 bases, with 14 bases between them. CDR3 residues: CASSQEFLEGPTNEKLFF. The CDR3 DNA follows: TGCGCCAGCAGCCAAGAGTTTTTGGAGGGCCCAACTAATGAAAAACTGTTTTTT.

Many counts were recorded for this clonotype. The chain is built from TRBV2 and TRBJ1-2; the D is unclear. From germline, CDR1 is SNHLY and CDR2 FYNNEI. The CDR3 covers 13 residues. Trimming stripped 2 bases from V and 2 bases from J, with 6 bases between. The CDR3 coding sequence is TGTGCCAGCAGTGAACAACCGAACTATGGCTACACCTTC. Protein: CASSEQPNYGYTF. Combining the CDR3 with reference TRBV2 and TRBJ1-2 gives the whole variable domain EPEVTQTPSHQVTQMGQEVILRCVPISNHLYFYWYRQILGQKVEFLVSFYNNEISEKSEIFDDQFSVERPDGSNFTLKIRSTKLEDSAMYFCASSEQPNYGYTFGSGTRLTVV.

The chain links TRBV6-1 to TRBJ1-5; D gene ambiguous. Germline CDR1 is MNHNS and CDR2 is SASEGT. The CDR3 consists of 16 residues. Trimming cost V 4 bases and J 2 bases, with 15 bases left between them. The CDR3 DNA sequence: TGTGCCAGCAGTGGAGGTAGCACAGACGGCAATCAGCCCCAGCATTTT. This translates into CASSGGSTDGNQPQHF.

This clonotype was observed at least ten times. The chain is built from TRBV28 and TRBJ1-1, with D unclear. Trimming pared 10 bases from V and 1 base from J, leaving 13 bases between. The CDR3 is 13 residues long. CDR1 and CDR2 from the germline V gene are MDHEN and SYDVKM. The CDR3 reads CANSRGENTEAFF. The CDR3 DNA follows: TGTGCCAACTCCCGTGGAGAGAACACTGAAGCTTTCTTT. Based on the CDR3 plus reference TRBV28 and TRBJ1-1, the full variable domain is DVKVTQSSRYLVKRTGEKVFLECVQDMDHENMFWYRQDPGLGLRLIYFSYDVKMKEKGDIPEGYSVSREKKERFSLILESASTNQTSMYLCANSRGENTEAFFGQGTRLTVV.

The chain couples TRBV11-2 to TRBJ2-5; D gene unclear. Germline loops: CDR1 SGHAT, CDR2 FQNNGV. The CDR3 runs 15 residues. Trimming cost V 2 bases and J 1 base, with 11 bases left between them. The CDR3 sequence: CASSLPADGQETQYF. In DNA form, the CDR3 reads TGTGCCAGCAGCTTACCAGCAGACGGCCAAGAGACCCAGTACTTC.

In its sample, this clonotype was seen many times. V usage is TRBV3-1 and J usage is TRBJ1-4; TRBD1 is a possible D gene (5 bases). This CDR3 contains 18 residues. The ends were cut back, 0 bases at V and 7 bases at J, with 21 bases in the middle. Germline assignment: CDR1 LGHDT and CDR2 YNNKEL (reference sequence). Here the CDR3 reads CASSQERGTEVAGEKLFF. The CDR3 DNA is TGTGCCAGCAGCCAAGAACGGGGGACGGAGGTCGCGGGTGAAAAACTGTTTTTT.

This clonotype was counted many times. This rearrangement joins TRBV20-1 to TRBJ1-2; 7 bases are a match to TRBD1. Germline CDR1 and CDR2: DFQATT and SNEGSKA (reference sequence). The CDR3 is made up of 14 amino acids. The V segment lost 3 bases and the J segment 8 bases; nucleotides outside the gene matches: 12. The CDR3 coding sequence is TGCAGTGCTAGTGAGGGACAGTGGGGGGAGGGCTACACCTTC. This sequence encodes CSASEGQWGEGYTF.